The next 23 T cell receptor beta chains were all read from a single sample in a study of control samples from healthy donors and cancer patients. Generated by immunoSEQ multiplex PCR, the TCRdb table keeps only in-frame clones and is missing some. The profile shows some 130,000 clones, about 95% of them singletons. Sequencing was done on a sample of blood. Source of these receptors: a man aged 25 to 40 in good health.

This rearrangement joins TRBV10-2 to TRBJ1-2; D is unclear. Germline loops: CDR1 WSHSY, CDR2 SAAADI. The V and J ends lost 8 bases and 2 bases respectively, with 6 bases between them. The CDR3 sequence is 11 residues long. The CDR3 sequence: CASSDNYGYTF. The CDR3 bases are TGCGCCAGCTCAGACAACTATGGCTACACCTTC.

This clone has a single count. The chain employs TRBV19 and TRBJ1-4, with TRBD1 as a possible D gene (6 bases). V was cut by 5 bases and J by 8 bases, with 21 bases left in between. Germline values: CDR1 LNHDA, CDR2 SQIVND (reference sequence). The CDR3 is 16 residues long. CDR3 in amino acids: CASSDERGGRGEKLFF. The CDR3 DNA reads as TGTGCCAGTAGTGACGAACGGGGGGGCAGGGGAGAAAAACTGTTTTTT.

This clone has a single count. The rearrangement uses TRBV7-6 and TRBJ2-3, with 9 bases aligning to TRBD1. The CDR3 is made up of 15 amino acids. Trimming took 6 bases from V and 6 from J; bases not matched to a gene: 10. Per the germline V gene, CDR1 is SGHVS and CDR2 is FNYEAQ. The DNA of the CDR3 is TGTGCCAGCAGGGAAACAGGGGGCCGGGCGGATACGCAGTATTTT. This codes for CASRETGGRADTQYF.

The chain has TRBV18 and TRBJ1-6; D is perhaps TRBD1 (6 bases). The CDR3 sequence is 13 residues long. In germline, CDR1 is KGHSH, CDR2 LQKENI. Trimming removed 6 bases at V and 4 bases at J, with 7 bases between. The CDR3 sequence: CASSQGYNSPLHF. The CDR3 DNA reads as TGTGCCAGCTCGCAGGGGTATAATTCACCCCTCCACTTT. The complete variable domain, with remaining parts taken from reference TRBV18 and TRBJ1-6, reads NAGVMQNPRHLVRRRGQEARLRCSPMKGHSHVYWYRQLPEEGLKFMVYLQKENIIDESGMPKERFSAEFPKEGPSILRIQQVVRGDSAAYFCASSQGYNSPLHFGNGTRLTVT.

The chain employs TRBV5-1 and TRBJ2-1, with D possibly TRBD2 on 5 matching bases. Trimming stripped 4 bases from V and 8 bases from J, with 13 bases between. The CDR3 sequence is 13 residues long. Germline lookup yields CDR1 SGHRS and CDR2 YFSETQ. The CDR3 DNA is TGCGCCAGCAGCCCCGTCGGGGTCTATGAGCAGTTCTTC. Amino acid sequence: CASSPVGVYEQFF.

The genes are TRBV7-9 and TRBJ1-1; D perhaps matches TRBD1 (5 bases). Per the germline V gene, CDR1 is SEHNR and CDR2 is FQNEAQ (reference sequence). This CDR3 has 15 residues. Trimming removed 3 bases from V and 2 bases from J, with 13 bases in between. CDR3 region: CASSLSLGRNTEAFF. CDR3 sequence (DNA): TGTGCCAGCAGCTTGAGTCTGGGACGAAACACTGAAGCTTTCTTT.

The CDR3 loop is CASSEGPLDRGHTDTQYF. The DNA of the CDR3 is TGTGCCAGCAGTGAAGGTCCCTTGGACAGGGGGCATACAGATACGCAGTATTTT. This chain uses TRBV6-1 with TRBJ2-3; TRBD1 matches 11 bases. CDR1 and CDR2 from the germline V gene are MNHNS and SASEGT. The CDR3 extends over 18 amino acids. J was trimmed by 3 bases and V by 1 base; bases with no gene match: 9.

The J gene is TRBJ1-2, the V gene TRBV4-3; tentative D call: TRBD1 (6 bases). Germline CDR1 LGHNA, CDR2 YSLEER. Between the trimmed V and J ends, which lost 0 bases and 4 bases, there was a span of 9 bases. This CDR3 comprises 14 residues. DNA for the CDR3: TGCGCCAGCAGCCAAGACAGGGGACTCTATGGCTACACCTTC. Protein sequence: CASSQDRGLYGYTF.

CDR3 in DNA: TGTGCCAGCAGCTTTCCCCAGCCCCAGCATTTT. Protein: CASSFPQPQHF. The chain joins TRBV6-2 or TRBV6-3 to TRBJ1-5; D remains ambiguous. The V end was cut by 6 bases, the J end by 7 bases, with 7 bases between. The CDR3 is made up of 11 amino acids. Looked up from germline, CDR1 is MNHEY and CDR2 is SVGEGT.

The chain uses TRBV10-3 and TRBJ1-1; 8 bases fit TRBD1. Germline assignment: CDR1 ENHRY and CDR2 SYGVKD. CDR3 length equals 14 residues. Trimming took 6 bases from V and 5 from J; bases not matched to a gene: 8. The CDR3 DNA follows: TGTGCCATCAGGGGGACAGGCCGGGAAACTGAAGCTTTCTTT. Translated: CAIRGTGRETEAFF.

The chain joins TRBV29-1 to TRBJ1-2; 7 nucleotides agree with TRBD1. Germline V CDR1 and CDR2: SQVTM, ANQGSEA. J lost 7 bases, V lost 7 bases, and 12 bases had no gene match. The CDR3 length is 13 residues. The CDR3 region is CSGSTGTAAGYTF. The CDR3 DNA sequence: TGCAGCGGATCGACGGGGACAGCGGCTGGCTACACCTTC.

This chain links TRBV5-1 with TRBJ1-1; TRBD1 aligns across 9 bases. The germline gives CDR1 SGHRS, CDR2 YFSETQ. The V and J ends lost 5 bases and 7 bases, in that order; junction bases with no gene match: 15. The CDR3 consists of 16 residues. The CDR3 coding sequence is TGCGCCAGCAGAGTCACACCGGGACAGGGTAATAATGAAGCTTTCTTT. Translation gives CASRVTPGQGNNEAFF.

There are a few counts of this clone. The same CDR3 can be traced to other DNA sequences in this sample. V and J are TRBV7-9 and TRBJ1-5; unclear D gene. The V end was cut by 5 bases, the J end by 2 bases, with 10 bases between. CDR3 length equals 14 residues. The germline gives CDR1 SEHNR, CDR2 FQNEAQ (reference sequence). CDR3 in DNA: TGTGCCAGCAGCCGCGGTGGGGGCAATCAGCCCCAGCATTTT. Encoded protein: CASSRGGGNQPQHF. Full variable domain (missing parts from reference TRBV7-9 and TRBJ1-5): DTGVSQNPRHKITKRGQNVTFRCDPISEHNRLYWYRQTLGQGPEFLTYFQNEAQLEKSRLLSDRFSAERPKGSFSTLEIQRTEQGDSAMYLCASSRGGGNQPQHFGDGTRLSIL.

The chain links TRBV19 to TRBJ2-2; perhaps TRBD1 as D (5 bases). Between the trimmed V and J ends, which lost 2 bases and 3 bases, there was a span of 10 bases. The germline gives CDR1 LNHDA, CDR2 SQIVND (reference sequence). The CDR3 is made up of 15 amino acids. As DNA, the CDR3 is TGTGCCAGTAGTATATTCAGGGTGGACACCGGGGAGCTGTTTTTT. This sequence encodes CASSIFRVDTGELFF.

The CDR3 region is CASSSGWGNQPQHF. In nucleotides, the CDR3 is TGTGCCAGCAGCTCAGGGTGGGGAAATCAGCCCCAGCATTTT. The chain uses TRBV9 and TRBJ1-5; perhaps TRBD1 as D (5 bases). Deletions cut 4 bases from V and 4 bases from J, with 12 bases between. Per germline, CDR1 SGDLS and CDR2 YYNGEE. The CDR3 is made up of 14 amino acids.

The rearrangement links TRBV15 to TRBJ1-1; the D is unclear. V was trimmed by 2 bases and J by 6 bases, leaving 4 bases between them. CDR1 is LNHNV and CDR2 is YYDKDF in the germline V gene (reference sequence). The CDR3 covers 11 residues. The CDR3 loop reads CATSRQAEAFF. CDR3 in DNA: TGTGCCACCAGCAGACAAGCTGAAGCTTTCTTT.

CDR3 sequence reads: CASRLTGTSNQPQHF. The CDR3 nucleotides read TGTGCCAGTAGATTGACAGGGACCAGCAATCAGCCCCAGCATTTT. The chain carries TRBV19 and TRBJ1-5, with 7 bases aligning to TRBD1. Per germline, CDR1 LNHDA and CDR2 SQIVND (reference sequence). This CDR3 contains 15 residues. J lost 1 base, V lost 6 bases, and 6 bases had no gene match.

This chain uses TRBV4-2 with TRBJ1-1; D ambiguous. Germline CDR1 is LGHNA and CDR2 is YNFKEQ. Trimming left V 1 base short and J 5 bases short, with 8 bases between. This CDR3 comprises 13 residues. CDR3 nucleotides: TGTGCCAGCAGCCAAGTCGCGGGGACTGAAGCTTTCTTT. Amino acids: CASSQVAGTEAFF.

The genes are TRBV5-1 and TRBJ1-4; D remains unclear. Germline-derived CDR1 and CDR2 are SGHRS and YFSETQ. Trimming cost V 1 base and J 4 bases, with 11 bases left between them. This CDR3 comprises 15 residues. CDR3 nucleotides: TGCGCCAGCAGCTTGTATGCCGGGATTAATGAAAAACTGTTTTTT. It yields the protein CASSLYAGINEKLFF.

The chain carries TRBV29-1 and TRBJ1-2, with unresolved D. The CDR3 totals 13 residues. Looked up from germline, CDR1 is SQVTM and CDR2 is ANQGSEA. V was shortened by 1 base and J by 7 bases, with 13 bases between the two germline ends. CDR3 amino acids: CSVEGLLGGGYTF. CDR3 DNA sequence: TGCAGCGTTGAAGGCCTACTTGGTGGTGGCTACACCTTC.

V and J are TRBV4-1 and TRBJ1-2; the D gene is possibly TRBD1 (5 bases). V was trimmed by 4 bases and J by 3 bases, leaving 9 bases between them. There are 13 residues in the CDR3. The germline CDR1 and CDR2 sequences are MGHRA and YSYEKL. CDR3 in DNA: TGCGCCAGCAGCCCCGACAGCTACTATGGCTACACCTTC. Translating it yields CASSPDSYYGYTF.

The V and J genes are TRBV5-1 and TRBJ1-5; 7 bases agree with TRBD1. Germline lookup yields CDR1 SGHRS and CDR2 YFSETQ. V shed 4 bases and J 3 bases; nucleotides not matched to a gene: 7. The CDR3 contains 15 residues. CDR3 sequence reads: CASSPTGQHNQPQHF. In DNA form, the CDR3 reads TGCGCCAGCAGCCCGACGGGACAGCACAATCAGCCCCAGCATTTT.

The count of this clone is one. This chain connects TRBV6-5 to TRBJ1-1; tentative D call: TRBD1 (5 bases). The CDR3 is made up of 11 amino acids. From germline, CDR1 is MNHEY and CDR2 SVGAGI. Trimming took 6 bases from V and 7 from J, leaving 9 bases between them. The CDR3 reads CASRLTDEAFF. The DNA of the CDR3 is TGTGCCAGCAGGCTGACAGATGAAGCTTTCTTT.